The TCR beta chain under discussion was sequenced for a study of blood T cell repertoires in COVID-19. As for the study in general: Samples of COVID-19 (acute and convalescent) were obtained from the United States, Italy and Spain. The cDNA or gDNA used as material had been derived from T cells, B-cell-depleted T cells, or PBMCs.

Concerning this clone: The junction departs from germline at one end; a sequencing error may be responsible.

Sequenced by immunoSEQ multiplex PCR; TCRdb stores in-frame clones only, minus some. The sample contains roughly 250,000 clones, nearly 90% of which appear only once. The CDR3 sequence is 14 residues long. Germline loops: CDR1 SGHTA, CDR2 FQGNSA. The J gene is TRBJ1-3, the V gene TRBV7-2; D possibly corresponds to TRBD1 (5 bases). The material sequenced was peripheral blood. This TCR was recovered from a woman aged 35 to 49 who had recovered from COVID-19. The CDR3 is CASSLDRAGNTIYF. CDR3 nucleotide sequence: TGTGCCAGCAGTTTAGACAGAGCTGGAAACACCATATATTTT.